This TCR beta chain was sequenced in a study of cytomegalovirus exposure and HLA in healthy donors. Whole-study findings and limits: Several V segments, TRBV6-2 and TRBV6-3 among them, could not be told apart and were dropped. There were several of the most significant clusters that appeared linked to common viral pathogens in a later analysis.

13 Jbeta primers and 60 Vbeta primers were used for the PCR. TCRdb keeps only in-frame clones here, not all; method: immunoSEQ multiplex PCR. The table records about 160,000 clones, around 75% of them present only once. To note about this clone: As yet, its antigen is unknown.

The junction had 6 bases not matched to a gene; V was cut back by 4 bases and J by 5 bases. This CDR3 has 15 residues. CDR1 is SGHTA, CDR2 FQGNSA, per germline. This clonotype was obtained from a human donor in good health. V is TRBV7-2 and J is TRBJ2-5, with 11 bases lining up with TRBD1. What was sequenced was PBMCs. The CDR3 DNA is TGTGCCAGCAGCTCGGGGACAGGGGGAAGGGAGACCCAGTACTTC. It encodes CASSSGTGGRETQYF. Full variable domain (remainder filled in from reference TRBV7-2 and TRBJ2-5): GAGVSQSPSNKVTEKGKDVELRCDPISGHTALYWYRQSLGQGLEFLIYFQGNSAPDKSGLPSDRFSAERTGGSVSTLTIQRTQQEDSAVYLCASSSGTGGRETQYFGPGTRLLVL.